The rows below give T cell receptor beta chains drawn from one sample of a study of shared clonotypes between healthy human individuals. Generated by immunoSEQ multiplex PCR, the TCRdb table keeps only in-frame clones and is missing some. The sample records approximately 620,000 clones, 97% being singletons. The sample consisted of naive CD4+ T cells sorted from blood. Every receptor here comes from a woman aged 30 to 39 in good health. Each CDR3 is given with its conserved first and last residue. A D gene is named only where the DNA matches it firmly. Not every row has a clone size; where given, it reads once, few, many or a size class.

>.|.|TRBV7-8|TRBJ2-1
CASSFSRNNEQFF
TGTGCCAGCAGCTTTTCTCGGAACAATGAGCAGTTCTTC
>once|TRBD2|TRBV5-8|TRBJ2-3
CASSLARITRGGTDTQYF
TGTGCCAGCAGCTTGGCCCGGATAACTCGGGGGGGCACAGATACGCAGTATTTT
>.|TRBD2|TRBV6-1|TRBJ2-1
CASVALAGAYNEQFF
TGTGCCAGTGTAGCACTAGCGGGAGCCTACAATGAGCAGTTCTTC
>.|TRBD2|TRBV10-1|TRBJ2-3
CASSESLVAGVTDTQYF
TGCGCCAGCAGTGAGTCATTGGTAGCGGGAGTCACAGATACGCAGTATTTT
>.|.|TRBV19|TRBJ1-5
CASSTTGAQPQHF
TGTGCCAGTAGTACCACAGGAGCACAGCCCCAGCATTTT
>.|.|TRBV28|TRBJ2-7
CASSLPRTNYEQYF
TGTGCCAGCAGTTTACCCCGGACTAACTACGAGCAGTACTTC
>.|.|TRBV5-1|TRBJ1-1
CASSLGVDTEAFF
TGCGCCAGCAGCTTGGGTGTGGACACTGAAGCTTTCTTT
>.|.|TRBV7-9|TRBJ2-1
CASSSPRTAQTMSKVF
TGTGCCAGCTCCTCTCCCCGGACAGCCCAAACAATGAGCAAAGTCTTC
>.|.|TRBV27|TRBJ2-1
CASRPPSLSSYNEQFF
TGTGCCAGCAGACCACCTAGCTTGAGCTCCTACAATGAGCAGTTCTTC
>.|.|TRBV7-8|TRBJ2-1
CASSLGAPGGQFF
TGTGCCAGCAGCTTAGGCGCCCCGGGTGGGCAGTTCTTC
>.|TRBD2|TRBV23-1|TRBJ2-7
CASSPTGRTKAGASYEQYF
TGCGCCAGCAGTCCTACAGGGAGGACTAAAGCGGGGGCCTCCTACGAGCAGTACTTC
>.|.|TRBV7-9|TRBJ1-4
CASSNVAGREKLFF
TGTGCCAGCAGCAACGTGGCAGGACGCGAAAAACTGTTTTTT
>.|.|TRBV19|TRBJ1-4
CASSTTDRLIRKLFF
TGTGCCAGTAGTACTACTGACAGGTTGATCCGAAAACTGTTTTTT
>.|.|TRBV7-9|TRBJ1-2
CASSLAGFSYGYTF
TGTGCCAGCAGCTTAGCGGGATTTTCGTATGGCTACACCTTC
>.|TRBD2|TRBV6-5|TRBJ2-2
CASSKGTSGAGELFF
TGTGCCAGCAGCAAAGGGACTAGCGGAGCCGGGGAGCTGTTTTTT
>.|.|TRBV10-2|TRBJ2-7
CASSERSYEQYF
TGCGCCAGCAGTGAGCGGTCCTACGAGCAGTACTTC
>.|TRBD2|TRBV5-1|TRBJ2-1
CASSLDREGTEQFF
TGCGCCAGCAGCTTGGATCGGGAGGGGACTGAGCAGTTCTTC
>.|TRBD2|TRBV7-9|TRBJ2-1
CASSRTSGGSSYNEQFF
TGTGCCAGCAGCCGGACTAGCGGGGGAAGCTCCTACAATGAGCAGTTCTTC
>.|.|TRBV28|TRBJ2-1
CASSQHGSPTVYNEQFF
TGTGCCAGCAGTCAACACGGGAGCCCGACCGTTTACAATGAGCAGTTCTTC
>.|.|TRBV10-1|TRBJ2-7
CASTPAPGEAYEQYF
TGCGCCAGCACCCCGGCGCCAGGGGAGGCCTACGAGCAGTACTTC
>.|.|TRBV7-8|TRBJ1-5
CASSSGRTNQPQHF
TGTGCCAGCAGTTCGGGACGGACTAATCAGCCCCAGCATTTT
>.|.|TRBV19|TRBJ1-5
CASSIVSDQPQHF
TGTGCCAGTAGTATAGTAAGTGATCAGCCCCAGCATTTT
>.|.|TRBV10-3|TRBJ2-7
CAISDSRTRESGHEQYF
TGTGCCATCAGTGATTCCCGTACCCGGGAATCCGGCCACGAGCAGTACTTC
>.|.|TRBV4-1|TRBJ2-7
CASRALGAHEQYF
TGCGCCAGCAGGGCCCTCGGGGCCCACGAGCAGTACTTC
>.|TRBD2|TRBV6-1|TRBJ2-7
CASSEPGGGEQYF
TGTGCCAGCAGTGAACCGGGGGGTGGCGAGCAGTACTTC
>.|TRBD2|TRBV13|TRBJ2-2
CASSAPPGLAEKKGTGELFF
TGTGCCAGCAGCGCGCCCCCGGGACTAGCGGAAAAAAAGGGCACCGGGGAGCTGTTTTTT
>.|.|TRBV28|TRBJ2-1
CASSLRGGEQFF
TGTGCCAGCAGTTTAAGGGGGGGTGAGCAGTTCTTC
>.|.|TRBV10-1|TRBJ2-1
CASSASGSSYNEQFF
TGCGCCAGCAGTGCGAGCGGGTCCTCCTACAATGAGCAGTTCTTC